One sample yielded the 2 T cell receptor beta chains listed below, sequenced in a study of T cells in Graves' hyperthyroidism and ophthalmopathy (dated by TCRdb to between 2018 and 2021). Receptor libraries were prepared by multiplex PCR. Sequencing instrument: Illumina HiSeq 2000. Amplification of TCR beta CDR3 regions was carried out from RNA transcripts. For the first round of RT-PCR on the TCR CDR3, the HTBI primer set was used together with the Qiagen OneStep RT-PCR kit. The raw public reads went through TCRdb reprocessing: fastp at Q25, MiXCR clone calling, in-frame beta chains kept. Here each entry gathers all rows of one CDR3 protein and keeps the most common genes and DNA. The sample table lists fewer than 550,000 distinct CDR3 sequences, roughly 14% of them with a count of one. The top ten hold roughly 8% of the sample. The sample taken for sequencing was blood. Source of these receptors: a woman aged 18 to 35 with Graves' hyperthyroidism.

This clonotype was recorded at least ten times. This chain links TRBV5-1 with TRBJ2-3; no clear D. Germline assignment: CDR1 SGHRS and CDR2 YFSETQ. The CDR3 extends over 12 amino acids. Trimming left V 1 base short and J 2 bases short, with 2 bases between. CDR3 bases: TGCGCCAGCAGCTTGACCACAGATACGCAGTATTTT. The encoded protein is CASSLTTDTQYF.

Ten or more counts support this clonotype. This chain uses TRBV12-3 or TRBV12-4 with TRBJ1-2, with D tentatively TRBD1 (6 bases). The CDR3 extends over 16 amino acids. V was clipped by 7 bases and J by 4 bases, with 22 bases between them. CDR3 sequence reads: CASTQRWGTHPYGYTF. CDR3 in DNA: TGTGCCAGCACCCAAAGGTGGGGGACACACCCCTATGGCTACACCTTC.